This section outlines one T cell receptor (beta chain) sequence together with its context. Antigen unknown. The study sampled nominally healthy donors, though unrecorded immune exposures were likely. The data originate from a study of cytomegalovirus exposure and HLA in healthy donors. Whole-study context: Around 190 million T cells yielded 100 million or so unique TCR beta sequences, as an earlier analysis found.

PCR involved 60 Vbeta and 13 Jbeta primers. Profiling relied on immunoSEQ multiplex PCR, and the TCRdb table lists in-frame clones only, not all of them. Among 97,000 or so clones, about 81% were seen once, and the ten largest hold over 1.1%. Study results and caveats: There was a cluster of highly shared sequence variants that was likely a sequencing artifact.

The sequenced material came from PBMCs. This TCR came from a middle-aged man in good health and CMV-seronegative.

CDR3 region: CAWSVLSLTSTDTQYF. In DNA form, the CDR3 reads TGTGCCTGGAGTGTACTAAGCCTAACTAGCACAGATACGCAGTATTTT. The V and J genes are TRBV30 and TRBJ2-3, with D unresolved. Per the germline V gene, CDR1 is GTSNPN and CDR2 is SVGIG (reference sequence). The CDR3 is 16 residues long. V lost 0 bases to trimming and J lost 0 bases, with 13 bases between them.